Each of the 19 T cell receptor beta chains below was sequenced from the same sample in a study of cytomegalovirus exposure and HLA in healthy donors. The assay was immunoSEQ multiplex PCR, and TCRdb's table has in-frame clones only and misses some. In the table there are roughly 110,000 clones, 88% of which are singletons. Input material: PBMCs. The origin of the receptors is a woman aged 18-29 years in good health and CMV-seropositive.

The rearrangement links TRBV2 to TRBJ2-5, with 11 bases identical to TRBD2. The CDR3 is 16 residues long. The J segment lost 5 bases and the V segment lost 4 bases, leaving 9 bases of the junction unmatched. Germline-derived CDR1 and CDR2 are SNHLY and FYNNEI. In DNA, the CDR3 is TGTGCCAGCAGTGTAGCGGGGGGGCTGATAGGGGAGACCCAGTACTTC. Amino acids: CASSVAGGLIGETQYF.

This chain connects TRBV18 to TRBJ1-6; D is uncertain. The CDR3 contains 13 residues. From germline, CDR1 is KGHSH and CDR2 LQKENI. The ends were cut back, 2 bases at V and 8 bases at J, with 7 bases in the middle. CDR3 region: CASSPGGDSPLHF. The CDR3 bases are TGTGCCAGCTCACCAGGCGGGGATTCACCCCTCCACTTT. The full variable domain, completed using reference TRBV18 and TRBJ1-6, is NAGVMQNPRHLVRRRGQEARLRCSPMKGHSHVYWYRQLPEEGLKFMVYLQKENIIDESGMPKERFSAEFPKEGPSILRIQQVVRGDSAAYFCASSPGGDSPLHFGNGTRLTVT.

V and J are TRBV14 and TRBJ2-3; TRBD1 might be the D (5 bases). The CDR3 is 13 amino acids. Germline CDR1 SGHDN, CDR2 FVKESK. Trimming pared 0 bases from V and 5 bases from J, leaving 6 bases between. The CDR3 nucleotides read TGTGCCAGCAGCCAAGAAAGGGGAGATACGCAGTATTTT. Translating gives CASSQERGDTQYF. Using reference TRBV14 and TRBJ2-3 for the parts outside the CDR3, the full variable domain is EAGVTQFPSHSVIEKGQTVTLRCDPISGHDNLYWYRRVMGKEIKFLLHFVKESKQDESGMPNNRFLAERTGGTYSTLKVQPAELEDSGVYFCASSQERGDTQYFGPGTRLTVL.

The chain links TRBV5-5 to TRBJ1-3, with D hard to call. CDR1 SGHKS and CDR2 YYEKEE come from the germline V gene (reference sequence). V was pared by 1 base and J by 0 bases, with 11 bases between. The CDR3 sequence is 16 residues long. CDR3 region: CASSLSHAYSGNTIYF. DNA for the CDR3: TGTGCCAGCAGCTTGTCTCACGCCTACTCTGGAAACACCATATATTTT.

The rearrangement links TRBV28 to TRBJ2-7; D is perhaps TRBD2 (6 bases). Germline-derived CDR1 and CDR2 are MDHEN and SYDVKM. This CDR3 spans 13 amino acids. The ends were cut back, 11 bases at V and 0 bases at J, with 14 bases in the middle. DNA of the CDR3: TGTGCCTCGAGAGGGCGGGGCTCCTACGAGCAGTACGTC. Translating gives CASRGRGSYEQYV.

J is TRBJ2-5 and V is TRBV19, with 8 bases lining up with TRBD2. CDR1 is LNHDA, CDR2 SQIVND, per germline (reference sequence). This CDR3 is 16 amino acids long. Trimming at V came to 3 bases and at J to 0 bases, leaving 6 bases not matched to a gene. The CDR3 region has the DNA TGTGCCAGTAGTATTCGGGCGGGGGGTTACCAAGAGACCCAGTACTTC. Residues: CASSIRAGGYQETQYF. Using reference TRBV19 and TRBJ2-5 for the parts outside the CDR3, the full variable domain is DGGITQSPKYLFRKEGQNVTLSCEQNLNHDAMYWYRQDPGQGLRLIYYSQIVNDFQKGDIAEGYSVSREKKESFPLTVTSAQKNPTAFYLCASSIRAGGYQETQYFGPGTRLLVL.

This clone was counted once. V usage is TRBV4-1 and J usage is TRBJ2-1; a weak D match, TRBD1 (5 bases). Deletions cut 2 bases from V and 5 bases from J, with 13 bases between. This CDR3 is 15 amino acids long. Germline CDR1 MGHRA, CDR2 YSYEKL. CDR3 bases: TGCGCCAGCAGCCAACCCCAAACAGGTAACAATGAGCAGTTCTTC. It specifies CASSQPQTGNNEQFF.

The chain links TRBV5-6 to TRBJ1-3, with D possibly TRBD1 on 5 matching bases. Germline-derived CDR1 and CDR2 are SGHDT and YYEEEE. The V end was cut by 0 bases, the J end by 5 bases, with 15 bases between. This CDR3 spans 16 amino acids. CDR3 residues: CASSLAGQGVRNTIYF. CDR3 sequence (DNA): TGTGCCAGCAGCTTGGCCGGCCAGGGTGTCAGAAACACCATATATTTT.

The rearrangement links TRBV5-1 to TRBJ2-2; a possible D gene is TRBD1 (6 bases). Trimming shortened V by 4 bases and J by 7 bases, and 17 bases separated the two germline ends. The germline gives CDR1 SGHRS, CDR2 YFSETQ. The CDR3 covers 15 residues. The DNA of the CDR3 is TGCGCCAGCAGCGCGGGTCAGGGGCTAAGCGGGGAGCTGTTTTTT. Protein product: CASSAGQGLSGELFF.

V gene TRBV5-1 combines with J gene TRBJ2-2; 13 positions match TRBD2. Germline V CDR1 and CDR2: SGHRS, YFSETQ. The CDR3 runs to 19 residues. J was trimmed by 0 bases and V by 2 bases; bases with no gene match: 7. DNA for the CDR3: TGCGCCAGCAGCTTTTTCGGACTAGCGGGGGCTGCGAACACCGGGGAGCTGTTTTTT. It yields the protein CASSFFGLAGAANTGELFF.

The chain combines TRBV27 with TRBJ2-1; TRBD2 aligns across 7 bases. V was pared by 3 bases and J by 0 bases, with 2 bases of the junction left unmatched. Per germline, CDR1 MNHEY and CDR2 SMNVEV (reference sequence). This CDR3 has 15 residues. CDR3 sequence (DNA): TGTGCCAGCAGTTTGCGGGGGAGCTCCTACAATGAGCAGTTCTTC. As protein: CASSLRGSSYNEQFF.

The chain joins TRBV28 to TRBJ1-2; D not certain. This CDR3 comprises 15 residues. Looked up from germline, CDR1 is MDHEN and CDR2 is SYDVKM. V lost 2 bases to trimming and J lost 4 bases, with 14 bases between them. CDR3 amino acids: CASSLIKHTSYGYTF. CDR3 DNA sequence: TGTGCCAGCAGTTTAATAAAACACACCTCCTATGGCTACACCTTC.

This clone has just one count. The V gene is TRBV6-1, the J gene TRBJ1-5; tentative D call: TRBD1 (5 bases). The germline CDR1 and CDR2 sequences are MNHNS and SASEGT. There are 17 residues in the CDR3. V lost 1 base and J lost 7, with 20 bases in between. CDR3 amino acids: CASSEGYFAGYGQPQHF. The CDR3 region has the DNA TGTGCCAGCAGTGAAGGCTACTTCGCAGGGTATGGACAGCCCCAGCATTTT.

The sample holds a few counts of this clone. This rearrangement joins TRBV5-6 to TRBJ2-5; D not certain. The ends were cut back, 1 base at V and 7 bases at J, with 11 bases in the middle. Germline loops: CDR1 SGHDT, CDR2 YYEEEE. The CDR3 extends over 13 amino acids. Here the CDR3 reads CASSLKTAWTQYF. CDR3 bases: TGTGCCAGCAGCTTGAAAACAGCCTGGACCCAGTACTTC.

This clone occurred once. The rearrangement joins TRBV18 to TRBJ2-5, with 9 bases that match TRBD2. The V segment lost 5 bases and the J segment 4 bases; nucleotides outside the gene matches: 11. The CDR3 runs 16 residues. In germline, CDR1 is KGHSH, CDR2 LQKENI. CDR3 sequence (DNA): TGTGCCAGCTCAACCCTAGCGGGGAGGTTTGGAGAGACCCAGTACTTC. It is translated as CASSTLAGRFGETQYF.

This clone was counted a few times. This chain connects TRBV2 to TRBJ1-2; TRBD1 agrees at 8 bases. Germline CDR1 reads SNHLY; CDR2 reads FYNNEI. The length of the CDR3 is 13 residues. With 6 bases clipped from V and 5 bases from J, the junction kept 5 bases outside the gene matches. The CDR3 coding sequence is TGTGCCAGCAGAGGCAGGGGGCGGTATGGCTACACCTTC. Amino acids: CASRGRGRYGYTF. Full variable domain (missing parts from reference TRBV2 and TRBJ1-2): EPEVTQTPSHQVTQMGQEVILRCVPISNHLYFYWYRQILGQKVEFLVSFYNNEISEKSEIFDDQFSVERPDGSNFTLKIRSTKLEDSAMYFCASRGRGRYGYTFGSGTRLTVV.

The chain uses TRBV28 and TRBJ2-1; 8 positions agree with TRBD2. The CDR3 has 19 residues. Germline V gives CDR1 MDHEN, CDR2 SYDVKM. V shed 4 bases and J 3 bases; nucleotides not matched to a gene: 17. The CDR3 bases are TGTGCCAGCAGTTCCCCGGGGTCCAGCGGGGGCCCCATCTACAATGAGCAGTTCTTC. Its translation: CASSSPGSSGGPIYNEQFF.

The chain has TRBV11-2 and TRBJ1-2; maybe TRBD1 (6 bases). The germline V gene has CDR1 SGHAT and CDR2 FQNNGV. This CDR3 spans 16 amino acids. Trimming shortened V by 6 bases and J by 4 bases, and 21 bases separated the two germline ends. The CDR3 DNA follows: TGTGCCAGCAGTTCTACACAGGGACGGAGAGGCTATGGCTACACCTTC. As protein: CASSSTQGRRGYGYTF.

The V and J genes are TRBV7-2 and TRBJ1-6; D unresolved. Germline CDR1 and CDR2: SGHTA and FQGNSA. The V end lost 2 bases, the J end lost 4 bases, and 6 bases lay between the germline ends. The CDR3 sequence is 14 residues long. CDR3 nucleotides: TGTGCCAGCAGCTTAACCCTATATAATTCACCCCTCCACTTT. Residues: CASSLTLYNSPLHF.